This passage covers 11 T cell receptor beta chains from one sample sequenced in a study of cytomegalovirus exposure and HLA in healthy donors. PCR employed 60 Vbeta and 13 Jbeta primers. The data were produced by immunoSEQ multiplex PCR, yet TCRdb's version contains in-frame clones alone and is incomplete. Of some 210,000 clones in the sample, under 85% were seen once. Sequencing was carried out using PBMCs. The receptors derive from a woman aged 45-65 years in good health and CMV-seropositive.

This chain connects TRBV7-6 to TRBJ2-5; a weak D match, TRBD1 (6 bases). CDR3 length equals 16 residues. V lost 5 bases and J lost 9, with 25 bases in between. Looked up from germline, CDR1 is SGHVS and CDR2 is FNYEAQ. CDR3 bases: TGTGCCAGCAGCACACGACAGGTATCCAGGACTGCGGCCCAGTACTTC. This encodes CASSTRQVSRTAAQYF.

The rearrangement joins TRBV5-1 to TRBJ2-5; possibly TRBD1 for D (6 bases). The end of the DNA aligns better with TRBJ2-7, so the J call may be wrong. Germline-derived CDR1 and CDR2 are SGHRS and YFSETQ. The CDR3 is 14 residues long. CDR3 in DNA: TGCGCCAGCAGCTTGGTACAGGGAATCGGCGAGCAGTACTTC. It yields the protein CASSLVQGIGEQYF.

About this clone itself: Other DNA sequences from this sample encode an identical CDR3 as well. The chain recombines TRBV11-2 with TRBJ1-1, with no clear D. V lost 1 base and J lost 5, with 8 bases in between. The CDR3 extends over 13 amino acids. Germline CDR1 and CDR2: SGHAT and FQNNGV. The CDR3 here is CASSLAPGTEAFF. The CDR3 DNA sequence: TGTGCCAGCAGCTTAGCCCCGGGGACTGAAGCTTTCTTT.

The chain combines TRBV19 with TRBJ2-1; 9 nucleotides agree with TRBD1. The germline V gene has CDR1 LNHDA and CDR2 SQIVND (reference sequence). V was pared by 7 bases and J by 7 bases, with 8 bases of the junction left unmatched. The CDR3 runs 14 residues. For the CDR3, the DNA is TGTGCCAGTACAAAAAGGGACAGGGATAATGAGCAGTTCTTC. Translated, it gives CASTKRDRDNEQFF.

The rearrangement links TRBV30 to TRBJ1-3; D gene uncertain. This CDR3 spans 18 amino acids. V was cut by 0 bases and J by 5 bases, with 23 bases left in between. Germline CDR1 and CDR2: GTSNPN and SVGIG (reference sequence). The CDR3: CAWSVIGGTALFRNTIYF. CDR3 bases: TGTGCCTGGAGTGTAATTGGAGGCACGGCCCTCTTCCGAAACACCATATATTTT.

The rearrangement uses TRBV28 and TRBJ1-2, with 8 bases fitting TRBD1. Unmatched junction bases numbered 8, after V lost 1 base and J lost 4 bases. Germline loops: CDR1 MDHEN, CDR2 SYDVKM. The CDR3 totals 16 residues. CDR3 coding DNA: TGTGCCAGCAGTTTATTCAATTCGGGACAGGTCTATGGCTACACCTTC. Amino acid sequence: CASSLFNSGQVYGYTF.

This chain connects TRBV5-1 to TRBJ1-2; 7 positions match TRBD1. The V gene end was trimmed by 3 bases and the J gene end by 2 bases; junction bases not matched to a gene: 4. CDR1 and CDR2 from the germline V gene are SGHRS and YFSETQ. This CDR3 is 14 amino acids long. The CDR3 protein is CASSSSTGNYGYTF. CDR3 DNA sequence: TGCGCCAGCAGCTCGTCGACAGGGAACTATGGCTACACCTTC.

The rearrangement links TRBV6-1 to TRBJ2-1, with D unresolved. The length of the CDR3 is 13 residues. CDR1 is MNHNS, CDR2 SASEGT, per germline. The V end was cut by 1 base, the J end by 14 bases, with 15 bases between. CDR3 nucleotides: TGTGCCAGCAGTGAAGATCCAGTGGCCCCCAAGTTCTTC. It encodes CASSEDPVAPKFF.

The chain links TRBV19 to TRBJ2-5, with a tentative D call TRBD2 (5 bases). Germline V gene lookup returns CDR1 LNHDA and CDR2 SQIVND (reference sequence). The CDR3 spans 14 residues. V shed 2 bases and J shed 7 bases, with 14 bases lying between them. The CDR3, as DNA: TGTGCCAGTAGTATAAGTCCCGAGGGCGGGACCCAGTACTTC. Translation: CASSISPEGGTQYF.

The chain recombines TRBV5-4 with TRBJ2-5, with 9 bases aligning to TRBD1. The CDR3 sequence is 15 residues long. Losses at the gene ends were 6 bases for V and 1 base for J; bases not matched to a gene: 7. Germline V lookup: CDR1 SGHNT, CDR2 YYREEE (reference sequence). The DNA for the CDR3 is TGTGCCAGCAATAAGAGGGGACAGGGCCAAGAGACCCAGTACTTC. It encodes CASNKRGQGQETQYF.

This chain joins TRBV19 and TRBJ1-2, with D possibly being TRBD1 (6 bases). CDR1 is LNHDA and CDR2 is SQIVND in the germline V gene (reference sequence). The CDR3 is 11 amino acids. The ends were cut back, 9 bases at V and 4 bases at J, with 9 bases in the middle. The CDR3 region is CASGQRYGYTF. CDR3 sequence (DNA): TGTGCCAGCGGACAGCGCTATGGCTACACCTTC. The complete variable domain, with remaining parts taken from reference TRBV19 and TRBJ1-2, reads DGGITQSPKYLFRKEGQNVTLSCEQNLNHDAMYWYRQDPGQGLRLIYYSQIVNDFQKGDIAEGYSVSREKKESFPLTVTSAQKNPTAFYLCASGQRYGYTFGSGTRLTVV.